This T cell receptor (beta chain) was identified in a study of blood T cell repertoires in COVID-19. Turning to the study itself: Collection of acute and convalescent COVID-19 samples took place in the United States, Italy and Spain. From T cells, B-cell-depleted T cells, or PBMCs came the material, which was cDNA or gDNA.

In the authors' workflow: Scientists estimated how many nucleated cells there were by amplifying reference gene primers. Clones were sequenced by immunoSEQ multiplex PCR, and TCRdb holds only the in-frame ones, with some missing. D and trimming come from the DNA, and the V and J calls and clone size come from that table. The sample holds a few hundred thousand clones, around 89% seen once. Study members were between about 18 and 90 years old and lived in 20 to 30 US regions. Germline V gene data show CDR1 as SEHNR and CDR2 as FQNEAQ (reference sequence). This CDR3 is 16 amino acids long. Trimming pared 6 bases from V and 1 base from J, leaving 17 bases between.

What was sequenced was PBMCs or T cells enriched from blood (not recorded which). This sequence joins TRBV7-9 and TRBJ2-3; the D gene is possibly TRBD1 (6 bases). The receptor comes from a woman aged 40 to 55 who had recovered from COVID-19. The CDR3 is CASSQWGSGGTDTQYF. For the CDR3, the DNA is TGTGCCAGCAGTCAATGGGGGTCAGGGGGCACAGATACGCAGTATTTT.